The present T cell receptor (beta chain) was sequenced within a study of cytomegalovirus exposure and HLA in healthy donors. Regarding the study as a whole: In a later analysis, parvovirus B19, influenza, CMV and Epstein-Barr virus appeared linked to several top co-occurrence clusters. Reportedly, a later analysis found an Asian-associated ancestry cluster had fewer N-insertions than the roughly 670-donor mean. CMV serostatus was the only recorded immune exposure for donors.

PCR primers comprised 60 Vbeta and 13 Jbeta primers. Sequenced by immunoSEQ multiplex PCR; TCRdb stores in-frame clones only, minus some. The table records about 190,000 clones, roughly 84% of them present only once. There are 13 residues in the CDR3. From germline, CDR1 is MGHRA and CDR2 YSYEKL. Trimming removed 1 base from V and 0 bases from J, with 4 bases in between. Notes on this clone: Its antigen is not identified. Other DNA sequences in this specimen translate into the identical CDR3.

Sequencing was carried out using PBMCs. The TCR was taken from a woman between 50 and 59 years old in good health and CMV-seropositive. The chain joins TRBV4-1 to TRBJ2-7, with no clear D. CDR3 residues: CASSQGSSYEQYF. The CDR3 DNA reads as TGCGCCAGCAGCCAAGGGAGCTCCTACGAGCAGTACTTC.